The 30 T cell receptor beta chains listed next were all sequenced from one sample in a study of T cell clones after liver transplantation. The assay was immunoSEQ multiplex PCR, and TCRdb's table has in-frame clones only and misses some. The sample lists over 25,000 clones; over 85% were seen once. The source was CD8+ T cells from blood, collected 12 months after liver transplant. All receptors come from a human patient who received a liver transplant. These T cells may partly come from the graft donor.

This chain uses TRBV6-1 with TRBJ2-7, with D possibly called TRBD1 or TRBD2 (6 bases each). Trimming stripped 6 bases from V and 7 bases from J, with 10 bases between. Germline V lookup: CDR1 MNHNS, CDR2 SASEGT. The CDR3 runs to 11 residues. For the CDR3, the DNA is TGTGCCAGCAGCCTAGGGGGGGAGCAGTACTTC. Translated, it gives CASSLGGEQYF.

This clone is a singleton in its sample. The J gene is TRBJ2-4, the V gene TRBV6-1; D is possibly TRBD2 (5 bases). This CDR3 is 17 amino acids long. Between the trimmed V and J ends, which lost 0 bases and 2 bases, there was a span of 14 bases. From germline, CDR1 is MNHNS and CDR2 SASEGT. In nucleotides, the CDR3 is TGTGCCAGCAGTGAAGCGTGGGAGTGGCAGACCAAAAACATTCAGTACTTC. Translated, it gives CASSEAWEWQTKNIQYF.

The CDR3 reads CASSFSPSAGELFF. The CDR3 coding sequence is TGTGCCAGCAGCTTTTCCCCTTCCGCCGGGGAGCTGTTTTTT. The V and J genes are TRBV7-9 and TRBJ2-2; no clear D. CDR3 length equals 14 residues. CDR1 is SEHNR and CDR2 is FQNEAQ in the germline V gene (reference sequence). V lost 3 bases, J lost 6 bases, and 11 bases lay in between.

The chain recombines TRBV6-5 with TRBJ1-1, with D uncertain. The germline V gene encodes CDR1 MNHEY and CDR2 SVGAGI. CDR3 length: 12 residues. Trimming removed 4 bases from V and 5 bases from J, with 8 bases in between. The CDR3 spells CASSSRRTEAFF. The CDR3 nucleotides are TGTGCCAGCAGTTCCAGGCGGACTGAAGCTTTCTTT.

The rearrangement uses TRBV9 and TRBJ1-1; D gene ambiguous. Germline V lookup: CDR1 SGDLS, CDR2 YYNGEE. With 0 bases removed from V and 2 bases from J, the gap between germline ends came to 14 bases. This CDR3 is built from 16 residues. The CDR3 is CASSVGIGSFNTEAFF. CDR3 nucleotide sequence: TGTGCCAGCAGCGTAGGGATTGGGTCTTTCAACACTGAAGCTTTCTTT.

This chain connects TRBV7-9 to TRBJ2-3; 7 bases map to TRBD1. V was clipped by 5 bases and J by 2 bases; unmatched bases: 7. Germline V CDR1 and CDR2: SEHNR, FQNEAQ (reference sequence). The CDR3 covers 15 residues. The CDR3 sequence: CASSTLGQITDTQYF. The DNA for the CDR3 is TGTGCCAGCAGCACCTTGGGACAGATCACAGATACGCAGTATTTT.

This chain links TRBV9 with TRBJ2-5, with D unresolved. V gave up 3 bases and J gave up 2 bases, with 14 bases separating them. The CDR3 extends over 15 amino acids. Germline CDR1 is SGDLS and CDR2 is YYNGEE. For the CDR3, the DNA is TGTGCCAGCAGCGAGGAGAGCGCACCACAAGAGACCCAGTACTTC. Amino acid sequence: CASSEESAPQETQYF.

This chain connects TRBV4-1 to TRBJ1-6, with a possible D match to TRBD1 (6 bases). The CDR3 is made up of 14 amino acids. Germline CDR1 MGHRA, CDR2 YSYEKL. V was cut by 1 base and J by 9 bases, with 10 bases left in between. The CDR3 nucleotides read TGCGCCAGCAGCCAAGCTGGGGGCGGTTCACCCCTCCACTTT. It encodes CASSQAGGGSPLHF.

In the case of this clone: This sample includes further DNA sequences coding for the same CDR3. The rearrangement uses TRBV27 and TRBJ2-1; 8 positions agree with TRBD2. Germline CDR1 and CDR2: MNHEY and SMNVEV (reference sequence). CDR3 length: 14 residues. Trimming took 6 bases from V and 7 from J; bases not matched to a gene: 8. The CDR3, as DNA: TGTGCCAGCAGCCTCAGGACTAGCCGGAATGAGCAGTTCTTC. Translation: CASSLRTSRNEQFF.

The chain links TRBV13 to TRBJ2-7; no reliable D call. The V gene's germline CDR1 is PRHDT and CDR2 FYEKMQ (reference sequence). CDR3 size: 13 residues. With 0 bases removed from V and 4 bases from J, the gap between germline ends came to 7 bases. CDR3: CASSLGAGYEQYF. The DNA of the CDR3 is TGTGCCAGCAGCTTAGGGGCAGGTTACGAGCAGTACTTC. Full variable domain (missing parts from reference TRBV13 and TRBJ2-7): AAGVIQSPRHLIKEKRETATLKCYPIPRHDTVYWYQQGPGQDPQFLISFYEKMQSDKGSIPDRFSAQQFSDYHSELNMSSLELGDSALYFCASSLGAGYEQYFGPGTRLTVT.

CDR3 protein: CAISEPGQGIYEQYF. In DNA form, the CDR3 reads TGTGCCATCAGTGAGCCGGGACAGGGTATATACGAGCAGTACTTC. The rearrangement uses TRBV10-3 and TRBJ2-7, with TRBD1 matching over 9 bases. With 2 bases clipped from V and 4 bases from J, the junction kept 6 bases outside the gene matches. Germline lookup yields CDR1 ENHRY and CDR2 SYGVKD. The CDR3 length is 15 residues.

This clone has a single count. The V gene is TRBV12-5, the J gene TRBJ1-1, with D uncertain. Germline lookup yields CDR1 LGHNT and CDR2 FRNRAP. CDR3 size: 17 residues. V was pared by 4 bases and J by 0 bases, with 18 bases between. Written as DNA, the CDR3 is TGTGCTAGTGGTTACGGGCTGGCAGGCCTCCTGAACACTGAAGCTTTCTTT. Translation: CASGYGLAGLLNTEAFF. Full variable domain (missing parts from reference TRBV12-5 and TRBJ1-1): DARVTQTPRHKVTEMGQEVTMRCQPILGHNTVFWYRQTMMQGLELLAYFRNRAPLDDSGMPKDRFSAEMPDATLATLKIQPSEPRDSAVYFCASGYGLAGLLNTEAFFGQGTRLTVV.

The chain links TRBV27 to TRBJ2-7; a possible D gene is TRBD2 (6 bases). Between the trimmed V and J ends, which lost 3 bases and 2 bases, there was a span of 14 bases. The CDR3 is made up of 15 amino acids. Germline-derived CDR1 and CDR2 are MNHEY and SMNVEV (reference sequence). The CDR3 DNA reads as TGTGCCAGCAGTTTCCATAGCGGAGCGACCTACGAGCAGTACTTC. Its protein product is CASSFHSGATYEQYF.

The CDR3 nucleotides are TGTGCCAGCAGCCTTCCTGACTCGCAATCCTACAATGAGCAGTTCTTC. Translation gives CASSLPDSQSYNEQFF. The chain is built from TRBV7-9 and TRBJ2-1; D uncertain. Germline CDR1 and CDR2: SEHNR and FQNEAQ (reference sequence). V was shortened by 5 bases and J by 1 base, with 15 bases between the two germline ends. The CDR3 length is 16 residues.

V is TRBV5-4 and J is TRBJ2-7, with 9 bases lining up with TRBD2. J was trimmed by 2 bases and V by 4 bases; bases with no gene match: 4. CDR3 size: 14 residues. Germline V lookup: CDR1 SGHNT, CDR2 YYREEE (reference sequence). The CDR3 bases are TGTGCCAGCAGCCCGGGACTAGCAGCCTACGAGCAGTACTTC. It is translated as CASSPGLAAYEQYF.

The CDR3 loop is CASSPGLAGQYEQYF. CDR3 DNA: TGCGCCAGCAGCCCGGGACTAGCGGGACAGTACGAGCAGTACTTC. The rearrangement joins TRBV4-1 to TRBJ2-7; 13 bases line up with TRBD2. Germline V gives CDR1 MGHRA, CDR2 YSYEKL. This CDR3 has 15 residues. V lost 4 bases, J lost 4 bases, and 4 bases stayed unmatched.

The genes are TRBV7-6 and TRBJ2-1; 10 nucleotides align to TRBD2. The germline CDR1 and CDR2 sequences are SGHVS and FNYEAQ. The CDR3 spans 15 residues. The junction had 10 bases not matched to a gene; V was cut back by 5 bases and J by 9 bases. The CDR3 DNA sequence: TGTGCCAGCAGCCCCAGGACTAGCGGTGTTGGTGAGCAGTTCTTC. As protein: CASSPRTSGVGEQFF.

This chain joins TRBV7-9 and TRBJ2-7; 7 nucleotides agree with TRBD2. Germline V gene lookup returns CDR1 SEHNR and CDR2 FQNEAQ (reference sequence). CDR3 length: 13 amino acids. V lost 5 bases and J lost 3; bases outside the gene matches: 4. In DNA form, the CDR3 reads TGTGCCAGCAGCCCGACGGGAGGCTACGAGCAGTACTTC. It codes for CASSPTGGYEQYF.

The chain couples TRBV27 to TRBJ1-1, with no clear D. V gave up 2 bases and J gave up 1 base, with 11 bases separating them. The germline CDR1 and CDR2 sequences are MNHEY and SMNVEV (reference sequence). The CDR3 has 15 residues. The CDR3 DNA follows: TGTGCCAGCAGTTTAACCCAGGCGCAGAACACTGAAGCTTTCTTT. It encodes CASSLTQAQNTEAFF.

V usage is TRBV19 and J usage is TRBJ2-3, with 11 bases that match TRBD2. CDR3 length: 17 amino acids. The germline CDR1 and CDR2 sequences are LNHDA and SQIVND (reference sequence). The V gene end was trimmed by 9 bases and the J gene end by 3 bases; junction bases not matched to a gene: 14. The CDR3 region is CASHVTGLAGGTDTQYF. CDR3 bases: TGTGCCAGCCACGTTACCGGGCTAGCGGGAGGAACAGATACGCAGTATTTT. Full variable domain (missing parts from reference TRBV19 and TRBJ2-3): DGGITQSPKYLFRKEGQNVTLSCEQNLNHDAMYWYRQDPGQGLRLIYYSQIVNDFQKGDIAEGYSVSREKKESFPLTVTSAQKNPTAFYLCASHVTGLAGGTDTQYFGPGTRLTVL.

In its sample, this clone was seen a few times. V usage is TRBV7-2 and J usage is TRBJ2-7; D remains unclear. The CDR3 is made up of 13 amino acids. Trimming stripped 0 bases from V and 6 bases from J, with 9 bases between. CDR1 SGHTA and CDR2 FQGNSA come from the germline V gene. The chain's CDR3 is CASSLALTTEQYF. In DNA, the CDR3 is TGTGCCAGCAGCTTAGCGCTCACTACCGAGCAGTACTTC.

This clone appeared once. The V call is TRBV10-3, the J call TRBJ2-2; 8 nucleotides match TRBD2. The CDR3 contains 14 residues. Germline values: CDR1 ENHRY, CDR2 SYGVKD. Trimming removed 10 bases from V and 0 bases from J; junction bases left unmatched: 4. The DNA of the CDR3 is TGTGCCACCACTAGCGGAGCGAACACCGGGGAGCTGTTTTTT. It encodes CATTSGANTGELFF.

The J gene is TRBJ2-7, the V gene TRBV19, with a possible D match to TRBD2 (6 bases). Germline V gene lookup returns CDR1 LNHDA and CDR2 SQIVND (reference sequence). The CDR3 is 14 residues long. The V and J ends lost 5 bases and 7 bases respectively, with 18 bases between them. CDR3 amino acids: CASSFAEGLREQYF. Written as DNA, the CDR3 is TGTGCCAGTAGTTTTGCGGAGGGTCTAAGGGAGCAGTACTTC. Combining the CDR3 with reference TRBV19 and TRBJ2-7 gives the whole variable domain DGGITQSPKYLFRKEGQNVTLSCEQNLNHDAMYWYRQDPGQGLRLIYYSQIVNDFQKGDIAEGYSVSREKKESFPLTVTSAQKNPTAFYLCASSFAEGLREQYFGPGTRLTVT.

The CDR3, as DNA: TGTGCCAGCAGCATGGAGGGAGGGTTCAACAATGAGCAGTTCTTC. Protein product: CASSMEGGFNNEQFF. The chain employs TRBV7-3 and TRBJ2-1; 7 nucleotides align to TRBD2. CDR3 size: 15 residues. The germline V gene has CDR1 SGHTA and CDR2 FQGTGA. After removal of 5 bases from V and 5 bases from J, the junction contained 9 bases not matched to a gene. Based on the CDR3 plus reference TRBV7-3 and TRBJ2-1, the full variable domain is GAGVSQTPSNKVTEKGKYVELRCDPISGHTALYWYRQSLGQGPEFLIYFQGTGAADDSGLPNDRFFAVRPEGSVSTLKIQRTERGDSAVYLCASSMEGGFNNEQFFGPGTRLTVL.

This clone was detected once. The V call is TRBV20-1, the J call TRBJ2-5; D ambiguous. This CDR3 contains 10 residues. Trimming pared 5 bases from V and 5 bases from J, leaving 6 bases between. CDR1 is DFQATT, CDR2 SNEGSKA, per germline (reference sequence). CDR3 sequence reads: CSAGRETQYF. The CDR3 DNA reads TGCAGTGCTGGCAGGGAGACCCAGTACTTC.

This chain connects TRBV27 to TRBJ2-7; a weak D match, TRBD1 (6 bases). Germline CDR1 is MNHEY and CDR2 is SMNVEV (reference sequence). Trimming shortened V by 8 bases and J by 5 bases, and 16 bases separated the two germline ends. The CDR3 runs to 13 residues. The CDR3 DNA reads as TGTGCCAGCTCCCCCTACAGGGCGAACGAGCAGTACTTC. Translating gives CASSPYRANEQYF.

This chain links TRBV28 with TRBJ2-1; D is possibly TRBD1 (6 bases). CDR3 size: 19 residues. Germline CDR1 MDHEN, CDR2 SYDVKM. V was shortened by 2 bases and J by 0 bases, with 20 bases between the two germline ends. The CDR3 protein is CASSLVLQGDTSSYNEQFF. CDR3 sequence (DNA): TGTGCCAGCAGTTTAGTACTACAGGGTGACACTAGCTCCTACAATGAGCAGTTCTTC.

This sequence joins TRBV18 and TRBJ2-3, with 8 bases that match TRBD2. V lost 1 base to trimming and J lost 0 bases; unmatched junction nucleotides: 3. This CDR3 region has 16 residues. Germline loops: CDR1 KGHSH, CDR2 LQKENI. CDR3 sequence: CASSPQASGSTDTQYF. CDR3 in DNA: TGTGCCAGCTCACCACAGGCTAGCGGGAGCACAGATACGCAGTATTTT.

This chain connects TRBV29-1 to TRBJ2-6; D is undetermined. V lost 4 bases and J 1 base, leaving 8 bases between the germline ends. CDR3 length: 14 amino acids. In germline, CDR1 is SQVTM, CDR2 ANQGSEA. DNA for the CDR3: TGCAGCGTTGCAAGCGAATCTGGGGCCAACGTCCTGACTTTC. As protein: CSVASESGANVLTF. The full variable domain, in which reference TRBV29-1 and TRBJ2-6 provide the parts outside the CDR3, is SAVISQKPSRDICQRGTSLTIQCQVDSQVTMMFWYRQQPGQSLTLIATANQGSEATYESGFVIDKFPISRPNLTFSTLTVSNMSPEDSSIYLCSVASESGANVLTFGAGSRLTVL.

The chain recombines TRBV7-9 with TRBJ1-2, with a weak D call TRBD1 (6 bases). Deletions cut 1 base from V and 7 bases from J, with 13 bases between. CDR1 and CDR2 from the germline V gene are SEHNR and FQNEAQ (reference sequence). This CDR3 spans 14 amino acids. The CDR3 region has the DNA TGTGCCAGCAGCTTAGGTGGGGGCTTAACTGGCTACACCTTC. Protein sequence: CASSLGGGLTGYTF.